The 3 T cell receptor beta chains presented below share a single source sample, sequenced in a study of CD8 T cells in ankylosing spondylitis (dated by TCRdb to the late 2010s). Library creation used 5' RACE. Sequencing used an Illumina HiSeq 2500. The raw public data were reprocessed by TCRdb itself: fastp quality trimming at Q25, MiXCR clonotype calling, in-frame beta chains only. For every CDR3 protein sequence, its rows merge into one entry that carries the most common genes and DNA. The sample table contains around 300,000 distinct CDR3 sequences; only one count was recorded for roughly 14% of them. Roughly 1.1% of the sample comes from the top ten. The sequenced material came from blood, either unsorted or a sorted T cell fraction (not recorded which). The receptors derive from a male donor with ankylosing spondylitis or in good health (not recorded which).

The chain uses TRBV6-5 and TRBJ2-1; 12 nucleotides align to TRBD2. V was pared by 6 bases and J by 14 bases, with 5 bases of the junction left unmatched. Germline assignment: CDR1 MNHEY and CDR2 SVGAGI. The CDR3 consists of 12 residues. CDR3 in amino acids: CASSRRTSGEFF. The CDR3 bases are TGTGCCAGCAGCCGACGGACTAGCGGGGAGTTCTTC.

The genes are TRBV5-1 and TRBJ2-7; D is possibly TRBD1 (7 bases). The V end was cut by 4 bases, the J end by 4 bases, with 18 bases between. CDR1 and CDR2 (germline): SGHRS, YFSETQ. The CDR3 runs 15 residues. CDR3 nucleotides: TGCGCCAGCAGCCGAGGGGGCACCGGGGGATACGAGCAGTACTTC. Protein: CASSRGGTGGYEQYF.

The chain couples TRBV6-5 to TRBJ1-2; 8 bases fit TRBD1. The germline V gene has CDR1 MNHEY and CDR2 SVGAGI. The CDR3 is 14 residues long. The J segment lost 5 bases and the V segment lost 4 bases, leaving 6 bases of the junction unmatched. Here the CDR3 reads CASSSRDRQYGYTF. The DNA of the CDR3 is TGTGCCAGCAGTTCCCGGGACAGGCAGTATGGCTACACCTTC.